Listed here is a single T cell receptor beta chain. Antigen: not known. This record comes from a study of T cell repertoires in cytomegalovirus infection. Whole-study context: Alongside well-studied HLA-B-restricted CMV epitopes, recently identified HLA-C-restricted CMV epitopes were also used. Both a matching HLA type and CMV infection were indicated by public TCR beta signatures. Study results and limitations: Ex vivo, HLA-C-restricted CMV-specific TCR beta clonotypes prevailed over the rest of the response. Summed frequency of public TCR beta families distinguished CMV carriers with the relevant HLA.

MiXCR was run by TCRdb on the reads, yielding one entry per CDR3 protein. The sample gives 40,000 to 55,000 distinct CDR3 sequences, about a fifth of which show up once; about 87% is in the top ten. The CDR3 loop spans 14 amino acids. The trim removed 6 bases at V and 6 bases at J, leaving 8 bases unmatched. This receptor was taken from a human donor in good health (CMV status not recorded). Some clones in this sample may be carry-over from other donors' samples. The chain couples TRBV12-3 or TRBV12-4 to TRBJ1-5; TRBD1 matches 7 bases. Specimen: CD8+ T cells from cultured PBMCs, collected from culture after CMV antigen stimulation. Here the CDR3 DNA reads TGTGCCAGCAGCCAACAGGGGCGCAGTCAGCCCCAGCATTTT. Translating gives CASSQQGRSQPQHF.